This is a list of T cell receptor beta chains from one sample in a study of OX40 agonist ivuxolimab in advanced cancers. Method: immunoSEQ multiplex PCR; TCRdb's copy keeps in-frame clones and lacks some. The profile covers around 50,000 clones, with over 75% appearing a single time and approximately 8% taken by the ten largest. The sequences come from CD4+ or CD8+ T cells sorted from blood, collected in a trial of the OX40 agonist ivuxolimab. All receptors come from an adult with an advanced solid tumor such as melanoma, head and neck, liver or kidney cancer. Both conserved end residues are part of each CDR3. The D gene is left open where the match is weak. Rows may omit the clone size; those that give it use once, few, many or a size class.

j_call clone_size v_call d_call cdr3_nt cdr3_aa
TRBJ2-7 . TRBV4-1 . TGCGCCAGCAGCCAAGATCCGCAGGTTCCCTACGAGCAGTACTTC CASSQDPQVPYEQYF
TRBJ1-2 . TRBV10-3 TRBD1 TGTGCCATCACTTTGACAGGGAGGGAGGGCTACACCTTC CAITLTGREGYTF
TRBJ1-4 . TRBV19 . TGTGCCAGTAGAGCGGCAGGGAAGGAGGAAAAACTGTTTTTT CASRAAGKEEKLFF
TRBJ1-2 . TRBV6-1 . TGTGCCAGCAGCCCCGGGGCCGTGACTAACTATGGCTACACCTTC CASSPGAVTNYGYTF
TRBJ2-5 . TRBV19 . TGTGCCAGTAGTATTTGGGGAATTGGGGAGACCCAGTACTTC CASSIWGIGETQYF
TRBJ2-7 few TRBV18 . TGTGCCAGCTCACCGGAGATCGAGCAGTACTTC CASSPEIEQYF
TRBJ1-2 . TRBV7-5 . TGTGTCAGAAGCTTAGTTCGTTTGGACAGAGCCTATACCGGTGGCTACACCTTC CVRSLVRLDRAYTGGYTF
TRBJ2-7 . TRBV5-1 . TGCGCCAGCAGCTCCACTGGGGGGGCAACCGAGCAGTACTTC CASSSTGGATEQYF
TRBJ2-2 . TRBV2 TRBD1 TGTGCCAGCAAAGCTGGGACAGGTTCAACCGGGGAGCTGTTTTTT CASKAGTGSTGELFF
TRBJ1-1 few TRBV9 TRBD1 TGTGCCAGCAGCGTAGGGTGGACAGGGGGCACTGAAGCTTTCTTT CASSVGWTGGTEAFF
TRBJ2-7 . TRBV7-9 TRBD2 TGTGCCAGCACCCTAGCGGGAGGAGGAGAGCAGTACTTC CASTLAGGGEQYF
TRBJ1-5 few TRBV28 TRBD1 TGTGCCAGCAGCCTGGACAGGGAAGGTCAGCCCCAGCATTTT CASSLDREGQPQHF
TRBJ2-3 . TRBV27 . TGTGCCAGCACCAACACAGATACGCAGTATTTT CASTNTDTQYF
TRBJ1-6 . TRBV7-2 . TGTGCCAGCAGCGGTGGGGGGTTAGGGTCACCCCTCCACTTT CASSGGGLGSPLHF
TRBJ2-7 . TRBV18 . TGTGCCAGCCGTTTGGAGGTCAGTTACGAGCAGTACTTC CASRLEVSYEQYF
TRBJ1-3 . TRBV29-1 . TGCAGCGTTGAAGATCAGTCACAGGGAGTCGGAAACACCATATATTTT CSVEDQSQGVGNTIYF
TRBJ2-7 . TRBV30 TRBD2 TGTGCCTGGAACTGGGGGGGAGAGCAGTACTTC CAWNWGGEQYF
TRBJ2-7 few TRBV5-4 . TGTGCCAGCAGCTTGGGGACCATGGGATACGAGCAGTACTTC CASSLGTMGYEQYF
TRBJ1-5 . TRBV6-6 . TGTGCCAGCAGTTCTCGGAATACGGATAGCAATCAGCCCCAGCATTTT CASSSRNTDSNQPQHF
TRBJ2-3 . TRBV2 TRBD2 TGTGCCAGCCGCCGACTAGCGGGAGGATCCGGAGATACGCAGTATTTT CASRRLAGGSGDTQYF
TRBJ2-2 once TRBV18 . TGTGCCAGCTCACACGGGGCCCAGGATCTACTGGCCGGGGAGCTGTTTTTT CASSHGAQDLLAGELFF
TRBJ2-7 . TRBV19 TRBD2 TGTGCCAGTAGTACGCTAGCGGGAATTTCCTACGAGCAGTACTTC CASSTLAGISYEQYF
TRBJ1-5 . TRBV6-5 . TGTGCCAGCAGCCCGGGAGGTTATAGCAATCAGCCCCAGCATTTT CASSPGGYSNQPQHF
TRBJ2-3 few TRBV4-3 TRBD2 TGCGCCAGCAGCCAAGATAGAGCGGGAGGGACAGATACGCAGTATTTT CASSQDRAGGTDTQYF